This TCR beta chain was captured by sequencing in a study of identical twins. The study's findings and limits: Cord blood's abundant beta clonotypes had fewer insertions, unlike memory repertoires.

This clonotype was seen a handful of times. Its matching antigen is unknown. Every sampled donor was Caucasian and healthy. TCRdb independently ran MiXCR on the 5' RACE reads; one entry per CDR3 protein. The sample shows around 510,000 distinct CDR3 sequences, over 11% of them seen only once. Germline values: CDR1 SNHLY, CDR2 FYNNEI. The CDR3 is 18 amino acids. The J segment lost 7 bases and the V segment lost 6 bases, leaving 14 bases of the junction unmatched. Separately, the same data were catalogued under a study of yellow fever vaccine responses in identical twins.

This TCR derives from a woman aged 18-29 years in good health. The J gene is TRBJ1-6, the V gene TRBV2, with 11 bases fitting TRBD1. Sequencing was performed on CD4+ T cells sorted from blood. The CDR3 nucleotides read TGTGCCAGCAGCATCTACTGGGGACAGGGGGTGGGGAATTCACCCCTCCACTTT. Protein sequence: CASSIYWGQGVGNSPLHF.